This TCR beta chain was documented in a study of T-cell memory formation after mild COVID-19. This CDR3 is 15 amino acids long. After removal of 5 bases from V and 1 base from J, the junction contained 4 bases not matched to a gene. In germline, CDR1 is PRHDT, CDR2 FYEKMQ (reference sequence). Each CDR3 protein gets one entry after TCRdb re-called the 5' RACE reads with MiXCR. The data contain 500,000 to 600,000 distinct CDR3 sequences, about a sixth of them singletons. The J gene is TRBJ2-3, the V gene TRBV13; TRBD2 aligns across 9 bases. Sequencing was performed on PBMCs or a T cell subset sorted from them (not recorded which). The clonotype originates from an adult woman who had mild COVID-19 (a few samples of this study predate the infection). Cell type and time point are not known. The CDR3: CASSSSGRRTDTQYF. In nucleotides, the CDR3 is TGTGCCAGCAGCAGTAGCGGGAGACGCACAGATACGCAGTATTTT.